This T cell receptor (beta chain) was observed in a study of naive and memory T cell subsets. Study outcomes and limitations: TCR abundance followed a power law differing between naive and memory subsets. Over 85% of naive TCR sequences appeared only once, unlike memory subsets. TCR counts from RNA may reflect activation-linked expression changes. Especially in CD8 cells, naive repertoires contained a few larger clonotypes, possibly CD45RA-re-expressing memory cells.

V was pared by 7 bases and J by 6 bases, with 13 bases between. Germline V gene data show CDR1 as WNHNN and CDR2 as SYGVQD (reference sequence). This CDR3 is 12 amino acids long. An equimolar mix of two oligonucleotides served as the beta constant-region primer for TRBC1 and TRBC2. Ligated cDNA was amplified by four rounds of PCR with nested alpha and beta constant-region primers and SP2. Using its own MiXCR run on the UMI-ligation and nested PCR reads, TCRdb lists one record per CDR3 protein. This sample has about 150,000 distinct CDR3 sequences, with about 23% found just once. A remark on this clonotype: What it binds is unknown.

The genes are TRBV10-1 and TRBJ2-7, with D possibly TRBD2 on 5 matching bases. This clonotype was sampled from a human donor in good health. Sequences were obtained from naive CD4+ T cells from blood. CDR3 coding DNA: TGCGCCAGCAAAGGATCCGCGGGCGAGCAGTACTTC. It yields the protein CASKGSAGEQYF.